Shown below are 21 T cell receptor beta chains from a single sample sequenced in a study of CD8 T cells in ankylosing spondylitis. General study points: Within ankylosing spondylitis blood, a TCR beta motif made up of seven to nine highly homologous variants appeared to be characteristic.

TCRdb used MiXCR to reprocess the 5' RACE reads, holding one entry per CDR3 protein. Of roughly 440,000 distinct CDR3 sequences in the sample, 17% were seen once. No antigen is known for these receptors. The specimen was blood, either unsorted or a sorted T cell fraction (not recorded which). Every receptor here comes from a male donor with ankylosing spondylitis.

This clonotype was counted only a few times. The genes are TRBV20-1 and TRBJ1-5, with 7 bases aligning to TRBD1. CDR1 is DFQATT and CDR2 is SNEGSKA in the germline V gene (reference sequence). Losses at the gene ends were 6 bases for V and 1 base for J; bases not matched to a gene: 15. The CDR3 covers 17 residues. The CDR3, as DNA: TGCAGTGCCGAGCTTAGAACTACGGGACAGAGCAATCAGCCCCAGCATTTT. Translating it yields CSAELRTTGQSNQPQHF.

This chain links TRBV12-3 or TRBV12-4 with TRBJ1-5; D is ambiguous. This CDR3 has 14 residues. The V end was cut by 6 bases, the J end by 4 bases, with 13 bases between. CDR3 sequence reads: CASSTGPSNQPQHF. The CDR3 nucleotides are TGTGCCAGCAGCACCGGGCCCAGTAATCAGCCCCAGCATTTT.

This clonotype was observed at least ten times. The chain combines TRBV5-1 with TRBJ2-2, with D perhaps matching TRBD2 (5 bases). Germline lookup yields CDR1 SGHRS and CDR2 YFSETQ. The CDR3 spans 16 residues. The V end was cut by 1 base, the J end by 1 base, with 11 bases between. In nucleotides, the CDR3 is TGCGCCAGCAGCTTGACTGGCGGGCAGAACACCGGGGAGCTGTTTTTT. It specifies CASSLTGGQNTGELFF.

This clonotype was detected many times. CDR3 protein: CASSDPGGPTDTQYF. The CDR3 coding sequence is TGTGCCAGCAGCGACCCGGGGGGGCCGACAGATACGCAGTATTTT. The chain combines TRBV4-2 with TRBJ2-3; 8 positions match TRBD2. Germline CDR1 and CDR2: LGHNA and YNFKEQ. Trimming took 5 bases from V and 3 from J; bases not matched to a gene: 7. The CDR3 is made up of 15 amino acids.

The V and J genes are TRBV7-2 and TRBJ2-5; D uncertain. Germline-derived CDR1 and CDR2 are SGHTA and FQGNSA. V lost 2 bases, J lost 5 bases, and 9 bases lay in between. The CDR3 has 13 amino acids. The CDR3 spells CASSLQAPETQYF. CDR3 nucleotide sequence: TGTGCCAGCAGCTTACAGGCGCCGGAGACCCAGTACTTC.

The sample holds a few counts of this clonotype. The chain carries TRBV28 and TRBJ1-5, with unresolved D. The germline V and J ends were trimmed by 4 bases and 2 bases, with 12 bases remaining between them. The CDR3 spans 15 residues. Per germline, CDR1 MDHEN and CDR2 SYDVKM. In DNA form, the CDR3 reads TGTGCCAGCAGTTCCCTAGCTGCAGGCAATCAGCCCCAGCATTTT. Translated, it gives CASSSLAAGNQPQHF.

The CDR3 spells CASSPQTGVNEQFF. The CDR3 nucleotides read TGTGCCAGCAGTCCCCAGACAGGCGTCAATGAGCAGTTCTTC. The V and J genes are TRBV6-1 and TRBJ2-1; a possible D gene is TRBD1 (6 bases). CDR1 MNHNS and CDR2 SASEGT come from the germline V gene. Trimming removed 5 bases at V and 6 bases at J, with 14 bases between. There are 14 residues in the CDR3.

The V call is TRBV3-1, the J call TRBJ2-3; 8 positions agree with TRBD2. The CDR3 loop spans 17 amino acids. With V trimmed by 3 bases and J by 0 bases, 8 bases remained unmatched. Germline lookup yields CDR1 LGHDT and CDR2 YNNKEL (reference sequence). CDR3 sequence: CASSQRVAGQSTDTQYF. CDR3 in DNA: TGTGCCAGCAGCCAGCGCGTAGCGGGGCAGAGCACAGATACGCAGTATTTT.

V gene TRBV12-3 or TRBV12-4 combines with J gene TRBJ2-5; a possible D gene is TRBD2 (5 bases). Trimming removed 6 bases from V and 5 bases from J, with 13 bases in between. The CDR3 totals 13 residues. CDR3 region: CASSRGYGETQYF. The CDR3 DNA reads as TGTGCCAGCAGCCGAGGGTACGGGGAGACCCAGTACTTC.

The V gene is TRBV6-2 or TRBV6-3, the J gene TRBJ1-5; 8 nucleotides align to TRBD1. Germline lookup yields CDR1 MNHEY and CDR2 SVGEGT. Germline trimming cut 1 base from V and 7 bases from J; bases unmatched to any gene: 9. The CDR3 is 16 residues long. In DNA form, the CDR3 reads TGTGCCAGCAGTTACTTCGACAGGGGTCAGGGGCAGCCCCAGCATTTT. This gives the protein CASSYFDRGQGQPQHF.

This clonotype was detected a few times. This chain joins TRBV11-2 and TRBJ2-7; 8 bases line up with TRBD1. The V gene's germline CDR1 is SGHAT and CDR2 FQNNGV. After removal of 4 bases from V and 2 bases from J, the junction contained 7 bases not matched to a gene. The CDR3 length is 15 residues. CDR3 sequence reads: CASSSRTGPTYEQYF. CDR3 DNA sequence: TGTGCCAGCAGCTCCCGGACAGGGCCGACCTACGAGCAGTACTTC.

This clonotype has a single count. The V gene is TRBV3-1, the J gene TRBJ2-6; D is unclear. The CDR3 sequence is 16 residues long. CDR1 and CDR2 from the germline V gene are LGHDT and YNNKEL (reference sequence). V was pared by 2 bases and J by 1 base, with 9 bases between. CDR3 nucleotide sequence: TGTGCCAGCAGCCAACTTACTCGATCTGGGGCCAACGTCCTGACTTTC. This codes for CASSQLTRSGANVLTF.

The table lists this clonotype with a few counts. The J gene is TRBJ2-2, the V gene TRBV7-6; D may be TRBD2 (8 bases). The CDR3 is made up of 17 amino acids. V lost 4 bases to trimming and J lost 1 base, with 16 bases between them. Looked up from germline, CDR1 is SGHVS and CDR2 is FNYEAQ. The CDR3 bases are TGTGCCAGCAGCTCTCGGGGGGGGACAGAGAACACCGGGGAGCTGTTTTTT. Translating gives CASSSRGGTENTGELFF. Variable domain in full (rest from reference TRBV7-6 and TRBJ2-2): GAGVSQSPRYKVTKRGQDVALRCDPISGHVSLYWYRQALGQGPEFLTYFNYEAQQDKSGLPNDRFSAERPEGSISTLTIQRTEQRDSAMYRCASSSRGGTENTGELFFGEGSRLTVL.

This clonotype was picked up a small number of times. V usage is TRBV20-1 and J usage is TRBJ1-6; possibly TRBD1 for D (5 bases). V was clipped by 2 bases and J by 4 bases, with 9 bases between them. Germline values: CDR1 DFQATT, CDR2 SNEGSKA (reference sequence). CDR3 length: 14 amino acids. CDR3 DNA sequence: TGCAGTGCTAGACAGGGAAGGTATAATTCACCCCTCCACTTT. As protein: CSARQGRYNSPLHF.

This clonotype was found a few times. The chain uses TRBV7-2 and TRBJ2-7; 10 bases match TRBD2. The V gene end was trimmed by 5 bases and the J gene end by 3 bases; junction bases not matched to a gene: 7. Per germline, CDR1 SGHTA and CDR2 FQGNSA. CDR3 length: 15 residues. The CDR3 loop is CASSPEASGSYEQYF. The CDR3 DNA sequence: TGTGCCAGCAGCCCAGAGGCTAGCGGGAGCTACGAGCAGTACTTC.

This clonotype occurred many times. The chain joins TRBV5-1 to TRBJ2-1; 10 nucleotides match TRBD2. J was trimmed by 0 bases and V by 0 bases; bases with no gene match: 9. The germline V gene has CDR1 SGHRS and CDR2 YFSETQ. The CDR3 has 19 residues. The CDR3 spells CASSLVGLAERSSYNEQFF. The CDR3, as DNA: TGCGCCAGCAGCTTGGTAGGACTAGCGGAGCGAAGCTCCTACAATGAGCAGTTCTTC.

The chain combines TRBV20-1 with TRBJ2-3, with TRBD2 as a possible D gene (6 bases). The CDR3 has 15 residues. V shed 1 base and J shed 2 bases, with 13 bases lying between them. Germline lookup yields CDR1 DFQATT and CDR2 SNEGSKA (reference sequence). The CDR3 protein is CSARVGGSYTDTQYF. DNA for the CDR3: TGCAGTGCTAGAGTCGGGGGTTCCTACACAGATACGCAGTATTTT.

The chain has TRBV18 and TRBJ2-1; TRBD2 matches 10 bases. The CDR3 spans 18 residues. After removal of 2 bases from V and 1 base from J, the junction contained 8 bases not matched to a gene. Germline CDR1 and CDR2: KGHSH and LQKENI. Here the CDR3 reads CASSPGTSAPNSYNEQFF. In nucleotides, the CDR3 is TGTGCCAGCTCACCAGGGACTAGCGCACCAAATTCCTACAATGAGCAGTTCTTC.

The gene calls are TRBV5-6 and TRBJ2-1; D not resolved. Germline loops: CDR1 SGHDT, CDR2 YYEEEE. Trimming removed 3 bases from V and 1 base from J, with 11 bases in between. The CDR3 totals 15 residues. The CDR3 DNA reads as TGTGCCAGCAGCTCCTCGCCAAATTCCTACAATGAGCAGTTCTTC. It specifies CASSSSPNSYNEQFF. Looking up the rest from reference TRBV5-6 and TRBJ2-1 gives the full variable domain: DAGVTQSPTHLIKTRGQQVTLRCSPKSGHDTVSWYQQALGQGPQFIFQYYEEEERQRGNFPDRFSGHQFPNYSSELNVNALLLGDSALYLCASSSSPNSYNEQFFGPGTRLTVL.

The J gene is TRBJ1-2, the V gene TRBV7-8; D might be TRBD1 (5 bases). V was trimmed by 5 bases and J by 3 bases, leaving 16 bases between them. This CDR3 has 15 amino acids. Germline CDR1 and CDR2: SGHVS and FQNEAQ. For the CDR3, the DNA is TGTGCCAGCAGCCCCTGGGTGACAGAAGACTATGGCTACACCTTC. This encodes CASSPWVTEDYGYTF.

V usage is TRBV3-1 and J usage is TRBJ1-1; weak D call: TRBD1 (6 bases). The CDR3 sequence is 13 residues long. CDR1 is LGHDT and CDR2 is YNNKEL in the germline V gene (reference sequence). The germline V and J ends were trimmed by 7 bases and 8 bases, with 17 bases remaining between them. Here the CDR3 reads CASTSQSGTEAFF. For the CDR3, the DNA is TGTGCCAGCACCAGCCAGTCAGGGACAGAAGCTTTCTTT. The entire variable domain, with the rest obtained from reference TRBV3-1 and TRBJ1-1, is as follows: DTAVSQTPKYLVTQMGNDKSIKCEQNLGHDTMYWYKQDSKKFLKIMFSYNNKELIINETVPNRFSPKSPDKAHLNLHINSLELGDSAVYFCASTSQSGTEAFFGQGTRLTVV.